This is a list of T cell receptor beta chains from one sample in a study of neoadjuvant nivolumab and ipilimumab in lung cancer. Some clones are missing from TCRdb's copy, which holds only in-frame ones; the method was immunoSEQ multiplex PCR. The sample comprises fewer than 20,000 clones, 65% to 80% of which are singletons, and roughly 7.1% rests with the top ten. Sequenced here: tumor tissue, sampled after neoadjuvant nivolumab, alone or with ipilimumab, at or shortly before surgery. These receptors all come from an adult with non-small cell lung cancer. Both conserved end residues are part of each CDR3. A D gene is named only where the DNA matches it firmly. Where a row states a size, it is once, few, many or the class of an expanded clone; other rows omit it.

v_gene	d_gene	j_gene	abundance	CDR3aa	CDR3nt
TRBV5-6	TRBD1	TRBJ2-3	.	CASSSGQDDTQYF	TGTGCCAGCAGTTCCGGACAGGACGATACGCAGTATTTT
TRBV27	.	TRBJ2-7	.	CASSFWGENEQYF	TGTGCCAGCAGTTTTTGGGGGGAGAACGAGCAGTACTTC
TRBV5-1	TRBD2	TRBJ2-7	.	CASSGGTSGSDEQYF	TGCGCCAGCAGCGGAGGGACTAGCGGGAGCGACGAGCAGTACTTC
TRBV19	.	TRBJ1-4	few	CASKPGQKNEKLFF	TGTGCCAGCAAACCGGGACAAAAGAATGAAAAACTGTTTTTT
TRBV7-2	.	TRBJ1-6	.	CASSLGGRGYNSPLHF	TGTGCCAGCAGCTTAGGGGGAAGGGGCTATAATTCACCCCTCCACTTT
TRBV30	.	TRBJ1-2	.	CAWSGQWNYGYTF	TGTGCCTGGAGTGGACAGTGGAACTATGGCTACACCTTC
TRBV19	TRBD2	TRBJ2-2	few	CASTRLAGGTGELFF	TGTGCCAGTACCCGGCTAGCGGGAGGTACCGGGGAGCTGTTTTTT
TRBV28	.	TRBJ1-2	.	CASSLGKGPVKGYTF	TGTGCCAGCAGTTTAGGCAAGGGGCCCGTAAAAGGCTACACCTTC
TRBV27	.	TRBJ2-7	.	CASSWIKGSYEQYF	TGTGCCAGCAGTTGGATTAAAGGATCCTACGAGCAGTACTTC
TRBV10-3	.	TRBJ1-1	.	CAIMPVAGATEAFF	TGTGCCATCATGCCCGTAGCCGGGGCCACTGAAGCTTTCTTT
TRBV27	.	TRBJ1-1	.	CASSLSPREDKGEAFF	TGTGCCAGCAGTTTATCGCCCAGGGAAGATAAAGGTGAAGCTTTCTTT
TRBV11-2	.	TRBJ1-5	.	CASSLGHLNQPQHF	TGTGCCAGCAGCTTAGGGCACCTCAATCAGCCCCAGCATTTT
TRBV18	TRBD1	TRBJ1-2	medium-sized	CASSLIHSGTDYGYTF	TGTGCCAGCTCTCTGATCCACTCCGGGACAGACTATGGCTACACCTTC
TRBV14	.	TRBJ2-2	.	CASSQVSGVGTGELFF	TGTGCCAGCAGTCAGGTGTCGGGGGTAGGAACCGGGGAGCTGTTTTTT
TRBV9	.	TRBJ1-1	once	CASSVEGEGSEAFF	TGTGCCAGCAGCGTAGAAGGAGAGGGGTCAGAAGCTTTCTTT
TRBV30	.	TRBJ1-5	few	CAWSLDGPQHF	TGTGCCTGGAGCCTCGACGGGCCCCAGCATTTT
TRBV13	.	TRBJ2-7	few	CASSSSSTLEQYF	TGTGCCAGCAGCTCGTCCTCCACCCTCGAGCAGTACTTC
TRBV27	.	TRBJ2-7	medium-sized	CASSFGYEQYF	TGTGCCAGCAGTTTTGGGTACGAGCAGTACTTC
TRBV7-9	.	TRBJ1-1	.	CASSPLDGDNTEAFF	TGTGCCAGCAGTCCCCTCGACGGGGATAACACTGAAGCTTTCTTT
TRBV5-1	TRBD1	TRBJ2-1	.	CASSMGQPYNEQFF	TGCGCCAGCAGCATGGGACAGCCCTACAATGAGCAGTTCTTC
TRBV11-2	.	TRBJ2-1	.	CASSLDLLRGRRGNEQFF	TGTGCCAGCAGCTTAGATCTCCTTAGAGGACGTAGGGGGAATGAGCAGTTCTTC
TRBV18	.	TRBJ1-1	.	CASSPMPGDTEAFF	TGTGCCAGCTCACCCATGCCCGGGGACACTGAAGCTTTCTTT
TRBV7-9	.	TRBJ2-7	.	CASSLAGGYEQYF	TGTGCCAGCAGCTTAGCGGGAGGTTACGAGCAGTACTTC
TRBV5-1	TRBD2	TRBJ2-2	.	CASSLSNFLAGPNTGELFF	TGCGCCAGCAGCCTGTCGAATTTCCTAGCGGGACCGAACACCGGGGAGCTGTTTTTT